This is a list of T cell receptor beta chains from one sample in a study of T cells in Graves' hyperthyroidism and ophthalmopathy. TCRdb independently ran MiXCR on the multiplex PCR reads; one entry per CDR3 protein. The data show about 640,000 distinct CDR3 sequences, less than 25% seen once. Sequenced: blood. These receptors came from a man younger than 45 with Graves' ophthalmopathy. Each CDR3 is given with its conserved first and last residue. Each record gives: clone size, J gene, D gene, V gene, CDR3 protein, CDR3 DNA. D genes are given only for firm matches. Size is stated for part of the rows, as once, few or many counts, or as a class when the clone is expanded.

abundance: .
j_gene: TRBJ1-4
d_gene: .
v_gene: TRBV4-3
CDR3aa: CASSRNGATNEKLFF
CDR3nt: TGCGCCAGCAGCCGGAACGGTGCAACTAATGAAAAACTGTTTTTT

abundance: .
j_gene: TRBJ2-5
d_gene: TRBD2
v_gene: TRBV28
CDR3aa: CASRLLRRTSVETQYF
CDR3nt: TGTGCCAGCAGACTCCTCAGAAGGACTAGCGTTGAGACCCAGTACTTC

abundance: .
j_gene: TRBJ1-1
d_gene: .
v_gene: TRBV20-1
CDR3aa: CSARVITVGFSEAFF
CDR3nt: TGCAGTGCTAGAGTTATTACAGTCGGGTTCTCTGAAGCTTTCTTT

abundance: .
j_gene: TRBJ2-7
d_gene: TRBD2
v_gene: TRBV13
CDR3aa: CASSLRGGSKPYEQYF
CDR3nt: TGTGCCAGCAGCTTAAGGGGCGGGAGTAAGCCCTACGAGCAGTACTTC

abundance: .
j_gene: TRBJ1-1
d_gene: .
v_gene: TRBV6-1
CDR3aa: CASKPRRGFGTEAFF
CDR3nt: TGTGCCAGCAAGCCCCGCCGGGGGTTCGGCACTGAAGCTTTCTTT

abundance: few
j_gene: TRBJ1-2
d_gene: .
v_gene: TRBV20-1
CDR3aa: CSVEQGLNYGYTF
CDR3nt: TGCAGTGTAGAACAGGGACTTAACTATGGCTACACCTTC

abundance: many
j_gene: TRBJ2-7
d_gene: .
v_gene: TRBV4-1
CDR3aa: CASSQVPRSYEQYF
CDR3nt: TGCGCCAGCAGCCAAGTCCCCAGATCCTACGAGCAGTACTTC

abundance: .
j_gene: TRBJ2-1
d_gene: .
v_gene: TRBV20-1
CDR3aa: CSADRDYNEQFF
CDR3nt: TGCAGTGCGGACCGAGACTACAATGAGCAGTTCTTC

abundance: .
j_gene: TRBJ2-2
d_gene: TRBD1
v_gene: TRBV10-3
CDR3aa: CAISVTGESTGELFF
CDR3nt: TGTGCCATCAGTGTAACAGGGGAGTCCACCGGGGAGCTGTTTTTT

abundance: few
j_gene: TRBJ2-7
d_gene: .
v_gene: TRBV15
CDR3aa: CATSRDGAGYEQYF
CDR3nt: TGTGCCACCAGCAGAGATGGGGCGGGCTACGAGCAGTACTTC

abundance: few
j_gene: TRBJ2-2
d_gene: TRBD1
v_gene: TRBV15
CDR3aa: CATSRDSLSGGTGELFF
CDR3nt: TGTGCCACCAGCAGAGATTCCCTATCAGGGGGCACCGGGGAGCTGTTTTTT

abundance: .
j_gene: TRBJ2-7
d_gene: TRBD1
v_gene: TRBV7-6
CDR3aa: CASSFSRGQGEQYF
CDR3nt: TGTGCCAGCAGCTTTTCGAGGGGACAGGGCGAGCAGTACTTC

abundance: .
j_gene: TRBJ2-7
d_gene: TRBD2
v_gene: TRBV6-2/TRBV6-3
CDR3aa: CASSYHRLAGDYEQYF
CDR3nt: TGTGCCAGCAGTTATCATCGACTAGCGGGAGATTACGAGCAGTACTTC

abundance: few
j_gene: TRBJ1-1
d_gene: TRBD1
v_gene: TRBV7-9
CDR3aa: CASRPGQMNTEAFF
CDR3nt: TGTGCCAGCCGACCGGGACAGATGAACACTGAAGCTTTCTTT

abundance: .
j_gene: TRBJ1-5
d_gene: TRBD1
v_gene: TRBV28
CDR3aa: CAAGGKGQPQHF
CDR3nt: TGTGCGGCAGGGGGCAAGGGGCAGCCCCAGCATTTT

abundance: .
j_gene: TRBJ1-4
d_gene: .
v_gene: TRBV9
CDR3aa: CASSVAGAAATNEKLFF
CDR3nt: TGTGCCAGCAGCGTAGCTGGCGCAGCTGCAACTAATGAAAAACTGTTTTTT

abundance: .
j_gene: TRBJ1-1
d_gene: TRBD1
v_gene: TRBV12-3/TRBV12-4
CDR3aa: CASSLVGQGAAEAFF
CDR3nt: TGTGCCAGCAGTTTAGTGGGACAGGGGGCCGCTGAAGCTTTCTTT

abundance: few
j_gene: TRBJ2-1
d_gene: TRBD1
v_gene: TRBV20-1
CDR3aa: CSARDGQGLDNEQFF
CDR3nt: TGCAGTGCTAGAGATGGACAGGGGTTAGACAATGAGCAGTTCTTC

abundance: few
j_gene: TRBJ2-1
d_gene: .
v_gene: TRBV20-1
CDR3aa: CSARAGESYNEQFF
CDR3nt: TGCAGTGCTAGGGCAGGGGAGTCCTACAATGAGCAGTTCTTC

abundance: .
j_gene: TRBJ2-7
d_gene: .
v_gene: TRBV11-2
CDR3aa: CASSLGGFMGGMYEQYF
CDR3nt: TGTGCCAGCAGCTTAGGGGGGTTTATGGGCGGGATGTACGAGCAGTACTTC

abundance: many
j_gene: TRBJ2-5
d_gene: .
v_gene: TRBV7-9
CDR3aa: CASSLPPGYPETQYF
CDR3nt: TGTGCCAGCAGCTTACCACCAGGGTACCCCGAGACCCAGTACTTC

abundance: .
j_gene: TRBJ1-1
d_gene: .
v_gene: TRBV7-3
CDR3aa: CASSQYQGTGNTEAFF
CDR3nt: TGTGCCAGCAGCCAATATCAGGGAACTGGGAACACTGAAGCTTTCTTT

abundance: .
j_gene: TRBJ2-5
d_gene: TRBD2
v_gene: TRBV28
CDR3aa: CASSYEGGKETQYF
CDR3nt: TGTGCCAGCAGTTATGAGGGAGGGAAGGAGACCCAGTACTTC

abundance: few
j_gene: TRBJ1-1
d_gene: .
v_gene: TRBV4-1
CDR3aa: CASSQELARQSNTEAFF
CDR3nt: TGCGCCAGCAGCCAAGAATTAGCGAGGCAGAGTAACACTGAAGCTTTCTTT

abundance: few
j_gene: TRBJ2-7
d_gene: .
v_gene: TRBV12-3/TRBV12-4
CDR3aa: CASSLQLMISGEQYF
CDR3nt: TGTGCCAGCAGTTTACAGTTAATGATTAGCGGCGAGCAGTACTTC

abundance: many
j_gene: TRBJ2-7
d_gene: .
v_gene: TRBV5-1
CDR3aa: CASSFTAGGEQYF
CDR3nt: TGCGCCAGCAGCTTCACAGCCGGCGGGGAGCAGTACTTC

abundance: few
j_gene: TRBJ1-5
d_gene: .
v_gene: TRBV6-1
CDR3aa: CASSSLIGNQPQHF
CDR3nt: TGTGCCAGCAGTTCCCTGATTGGAAATCAGCCCCAGCATTTT

abundance: .
j_gene: TRBJ2-5
d_gene: .
v_gene: TRBV20-1
CDR3aa: CSARDTGQGGETQYF
CDR3nt: TGCAGTGCTAGAGACACAGGACAGGGAGGGGAGACCCAGTACTTC

abundance: once
j_gene: TRBJ2-7
d_gene: .
v_gene: TRBV27
CDR3aa: CASSLPRAGNYEQYF
CDR3nt: TGTGCCAGCAGTCTCCCCAGGGCAGGCAACTACGAGCAGTACTTC

abundance: .
j_gene: TRBJ2-4
d_gene: TRBD1
v_gene: TRBV7-2
CDR3aa: CASSLDRGLGSKNIQYF
CDR3nt: TGTGCCAGCAGCTTGGACAGGGGACTCGGGTCCAAAAACATTCAGTACTTC

abundance: .
j_gene: TRBJ2-5
d_gene: .
v_gene: TRBV7-7
CDR3aa: CASSLDPGDQETQYF
CDR3nt: TGTGCTAGCAGCCTGGACCCCGGGGACCAAGAGACCCAGTACTTC

abundance: many
j_gene: TRBJ2-7
d_gene: .
v_gene: TRBV28
CDR3aa: CASRDPGGYEQYF
CDR3nt: TGTGCCAGCAGGGACCCAGGAGGCTACGAGCAGTACTTC

abundance: few
j_gene: TRBJ2-5
d_gene: TRBD2
v_gene: TRBV19
CDR3aa: CASSRTSGRILETQYF
CDR3nt: TGTGCCAGTAGTAGGACTAGCGGGAGGATCTTGGAGACCCAGTACTTC

abundance: many
j_gene: TRBJ2-5
d_gene: .
v_gene: TRBV11-2
CDR3aa: CASSFGGTASVETQYF
CDR3nt: TGTGCCAGCAGCTTCGGTGGGACTGCAAGCGTGGAGACCCAGTACTTC

abundance: .
j_gene: TRBJ2-3
d_gene: .
v_gene: TRBV27
CDR3aa: CASSLARNTDTQYF
CDR3nt: TGTGCCAGCAGTTTAGCTAGGAACACAGATACGCAGTATTTT

abundance: few
j_gene: TRBJ2-1
d_gene: .
v_gene: TRBV4-1
CDR3aa: CASSQAAKPGHNEQFF
CDR3nt: TGCGCCAGCAGCCAAGCGGCTAAACCGGGGCACAATGAGCAGTTCTTC

abundance: many
j_gene: TRBJ1-2
d_gene: TRBD1
v_gene: TRBV30
CDR3aa: CAWTNRGLAYGYTF
CDR3nt: TGTGCCTGGACCAACAGGGGGCTCGCCTATGGCTACACCTTC

abundance: many
j_gene: TRBJ1-2
d_gene: TRBD1
v_gene: TRBV4-1
CDR3aa: CASSQGTGNYGYTF
CDR3nt: TGTGCCAGCAGTCAAGGGACAGGGAACTATGGCTACACCTTC

abundance: many
j_gene: TRBJ2-7
d_gene: .
v_gene: TRBV6-1
CDR3aa: CASSYGASETYEQYF
CDR3nt: TGTGCCAGCAGTTATGGGGCTAGCGAAACCTACGAGCAGTACTTC

abundance: .
j_gene: TRBJ1-5
d_gene: TRBD1
v_gene: TRBV7-8
CDR3aa: CASSDGQARSQPQHF
CDR3nt: TGTGCCAGCAGTGATGGACAGGCTAGGAGTCAGCCCCAGCATTTT

abundance: many
j_gene: TRBJ2-7
d_gene: .
v_gene: TRBV6-5
CDR3aa: CASSYGDGSYEQYF
CDR3nt: TGTGCCAGCAGTTACGGTGACGGGTCCTACGAGCAGTACTTC

abundance: .
j_gene: TRBJ1-4
d_gene: .
v_gene: TRBV28
CDR3aa: CASSTGTQNEKLFF
CDR3nt: TGTGCCAGCAGTACCGGGACACAGAATGAAAAACTGTTTTTT

abundance: many
j_gene: TRBJ1-5
d_gene: .
v_gene: TRBV27
CDR3aa: CASSHAGGGHQPQHF
CDR3nt: TGTGCCAGCAGTCATGCCGGGGGGGGCCATCAGCCCCAGCATTTT

abundance: few
j_gene: TRBJ2-1
d_gene: TRBD2
v_gene: TRBV7-9
CDR3aa: CASSSSGTPHNEQFF
CDR3nt: TGTGCCAGCAGCTCTAGCGGGACTCCCCACAATGAGCAGTTCTTC

abundance: .
j_gene: TRBJ1-5
d_gene: .
v_gene: TRBV30
CDR3aa: CAWSGQGTEPQHF
CDR3nt: TGTGCCTGGAGCGGGCAGGGAACGGAGCCCCAGCATTTT

abundance: many
j_gene: TRBJ2-5
d_gene: TRBD1
v_gene: TRBV9
CDR3aa: CASSVGTVGVETQYF
CDR3nt: TGTGCCAGCAGCGTGGGGACAGTAGGGGTGGAGACCCAGTACTTC

abundance: many
j_gene: TRBJ2-7
d_gene: .
v_gene: TRBV18
CDR3aa: CASSPPQGEQYF
CDR3nt: TGTGCCAGCTCACCACCGCAGGGGGAGCAGTACTTC

abundance: .
j_gene: TRBJ2-7
d_gene: TRBD2
v_gene: TRBV28
CDR3aa: CASSLSFGGAEGEQYF
CDR3nt: TGTGCCAGCAGTTTGTCCTTCGGGGGGGCGGAGGGCGAGCAGTACTTC

abundance: many
j_gene: TRBJ2-1
d_gene: TRBD2
v_gene: TRBV6-1
CDR3aa: CASGAGGYNEQFF
CDR3nt: TGTGCATCGGGGGCGGGAGGATACAATGAGCAGTTCTTC

abundance: .
j_gene: TRBJ1-5
d_gene: .
v_gene: TRBV28
CDR3aa: CASSLTRKDQPQHF
CDR3nt: TGTGCCAGCAGTCTTACAAGAAAGGATCAGCCCCAGCATTTT

abundance: many
j_gene: TRBJ2-7
d_gene: TRBD1
v_gene: TRBV11-3
CDR3aa: CASSRYRDSYEQYF
CDR3nt: TGTGCCAGCAGCCGATACCGGGACAGCTACGAGCAGTACTTC

abundance: few
j_gene: TRBJ1-6
d_gene: TRBD1
v_gene: TRBV2
CDR3aa: CASRGTASNSPLHF
CDR3nt: TGTGCCAGCCGGGGGACAGCTTCTAATTCACCCCTCCACTTT

abundance: few
j_gene: TRBJ1-2
d_gene: .
v_gene: TRBV6-2/TRBV6-3
CDR3aa: CASSSTGGRVYGYTF
CDR3nt: TGTGCCAGCAGTTCCACCGGAGGACGCGTCTATGGCTACACCTTC

abundance: .
j_gene: TRBJ1-2
d_gene: TRBD1
v_gene: TRBV28
CDR3aa: CASSLSGRRDRTYGYTF
CDR3nt: TGTGCCAGCAGTTTATCCGGGCGAAGGGACAGGACCTATGGCTACACCTTC